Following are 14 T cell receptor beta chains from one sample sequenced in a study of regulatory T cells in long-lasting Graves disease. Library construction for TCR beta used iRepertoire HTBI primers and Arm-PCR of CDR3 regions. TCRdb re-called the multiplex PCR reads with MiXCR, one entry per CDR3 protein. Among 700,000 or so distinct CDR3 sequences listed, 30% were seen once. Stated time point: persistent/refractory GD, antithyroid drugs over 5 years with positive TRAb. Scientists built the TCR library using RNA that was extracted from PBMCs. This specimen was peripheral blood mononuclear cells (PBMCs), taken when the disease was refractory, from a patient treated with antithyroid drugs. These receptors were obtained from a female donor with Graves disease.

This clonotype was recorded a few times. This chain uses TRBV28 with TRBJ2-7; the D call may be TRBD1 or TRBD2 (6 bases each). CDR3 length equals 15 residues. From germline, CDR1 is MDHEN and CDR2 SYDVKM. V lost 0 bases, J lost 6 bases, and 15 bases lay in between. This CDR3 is CASSLWRGWRGEQYF. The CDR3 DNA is TGTGCCAGCAGTTTATGGAGGGGGTGGAGGGGCGAGCAGTACTTC.

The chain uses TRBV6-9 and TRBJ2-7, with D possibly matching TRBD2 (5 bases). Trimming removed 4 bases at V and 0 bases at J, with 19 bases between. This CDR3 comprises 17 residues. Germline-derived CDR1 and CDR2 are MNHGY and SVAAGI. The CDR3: CASSSPDAGNFSYEQYF. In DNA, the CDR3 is TGTGCCAGCAGTTCCCCCGACGCGGGTAATTTCTCCTACGAGCAGTACTTC.

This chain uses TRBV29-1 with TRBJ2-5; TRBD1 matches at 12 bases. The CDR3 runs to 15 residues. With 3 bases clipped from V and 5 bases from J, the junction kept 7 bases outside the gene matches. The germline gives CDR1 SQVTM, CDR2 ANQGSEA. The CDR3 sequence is CSVDPGQGAYETQYF. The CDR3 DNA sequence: TGCAGCGTTGACCCGGGACAGGGGGCTTATGAGACCCAGTACTTC.

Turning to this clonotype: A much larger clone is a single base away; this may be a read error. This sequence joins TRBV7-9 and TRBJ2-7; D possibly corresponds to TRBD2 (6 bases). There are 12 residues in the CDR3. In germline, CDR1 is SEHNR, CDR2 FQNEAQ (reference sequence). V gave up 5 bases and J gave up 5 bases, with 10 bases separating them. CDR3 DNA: TGTGCCAGCAGCCCCTGGGGGGACGAGCAGTACTTC. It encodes CASSPWGDEQYF. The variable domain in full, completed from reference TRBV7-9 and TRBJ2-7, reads DTGVSQNPRHKITKRGQNVTFRCDPISEHNRLYWYRQTLGQGPEFLTYFQNEAQLEKSRLLSDRFSAERPKGSFSTLEIQRTEQGDSAMYLCASSPWGDEQYFGPGTRLTVT.

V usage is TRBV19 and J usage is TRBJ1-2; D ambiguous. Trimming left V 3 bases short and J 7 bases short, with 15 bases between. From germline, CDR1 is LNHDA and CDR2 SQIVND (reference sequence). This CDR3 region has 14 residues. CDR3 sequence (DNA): TGTGCCAGTAGTATTTCATTCGGCGGAGGTGGCTACACCTTC. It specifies CASSISFGGGGYTF.

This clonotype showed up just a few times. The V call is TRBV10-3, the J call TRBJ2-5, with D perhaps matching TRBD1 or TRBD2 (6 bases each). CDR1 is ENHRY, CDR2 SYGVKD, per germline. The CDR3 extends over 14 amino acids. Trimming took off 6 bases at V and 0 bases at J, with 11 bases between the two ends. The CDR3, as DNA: TGTGCCATCAGGACAGGACTAAACCAAGAGACCCAGTACTTC. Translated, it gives CAIRTGLNQETQYF.

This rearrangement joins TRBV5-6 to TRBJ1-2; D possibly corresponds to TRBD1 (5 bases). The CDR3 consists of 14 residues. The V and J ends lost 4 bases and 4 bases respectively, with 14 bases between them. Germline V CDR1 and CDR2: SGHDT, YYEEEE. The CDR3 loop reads CASSHPDRSYGYTF. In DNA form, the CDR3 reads TGTGCCAGCAGCCACCCCGACAGAAGCTATGGCTACACCTTC. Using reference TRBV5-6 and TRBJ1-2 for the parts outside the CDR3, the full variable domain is DAGVTQSPTHLIKTRGQQVTLRCSPKSGHDTVSWYQQALGQGPQFIFQYYEEEERQRGNFPDRFSGHQFPNYSSELNVNALLLGDSALYLCASSHPDRSYGYTFGSGTRLTVV.

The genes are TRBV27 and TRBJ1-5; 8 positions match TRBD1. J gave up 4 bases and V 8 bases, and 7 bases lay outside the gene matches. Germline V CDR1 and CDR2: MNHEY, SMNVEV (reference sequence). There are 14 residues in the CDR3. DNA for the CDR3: TGTGCCAGCGGCCCAGGACAGGGAAATCAGCCCCAGCATTTT. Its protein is CASGPGQGNQPQHF.

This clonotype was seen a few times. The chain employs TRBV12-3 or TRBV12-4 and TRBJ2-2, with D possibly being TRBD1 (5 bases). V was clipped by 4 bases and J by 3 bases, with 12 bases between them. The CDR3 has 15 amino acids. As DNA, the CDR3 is TGTGCCAGCAGTTACGGGCAGGGCGACACCGGGGAGCTGTTTTTT. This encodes CASSYGQGDTGELFF.

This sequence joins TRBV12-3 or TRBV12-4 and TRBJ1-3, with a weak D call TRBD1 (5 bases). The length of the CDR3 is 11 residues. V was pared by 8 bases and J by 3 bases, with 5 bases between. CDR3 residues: CASGGGNTIYF. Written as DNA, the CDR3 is TGTGCCAGCGGGGGTGGAAACACCATATATTTT.

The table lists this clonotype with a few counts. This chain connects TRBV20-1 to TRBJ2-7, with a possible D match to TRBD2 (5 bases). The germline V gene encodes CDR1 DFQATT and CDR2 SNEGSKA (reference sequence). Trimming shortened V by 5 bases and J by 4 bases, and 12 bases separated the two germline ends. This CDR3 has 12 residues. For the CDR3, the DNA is TGCAGTGCTTCAGGCCAGCGGTACGAGCAGTACTTC. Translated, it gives CSASGQRYEQYF.

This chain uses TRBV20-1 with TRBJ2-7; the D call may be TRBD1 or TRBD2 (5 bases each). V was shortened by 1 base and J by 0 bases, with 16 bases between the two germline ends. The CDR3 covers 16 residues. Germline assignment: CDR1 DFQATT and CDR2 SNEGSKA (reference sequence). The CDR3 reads CSARAQDWGSSYEQYF. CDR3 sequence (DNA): TGCAGTGCTAGAGCCCAGGACTGGGGGAGCTCCTACGAGCAGTACTTC.

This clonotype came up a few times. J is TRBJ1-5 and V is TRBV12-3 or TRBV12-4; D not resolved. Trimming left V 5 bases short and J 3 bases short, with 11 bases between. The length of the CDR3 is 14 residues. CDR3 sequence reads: CASSRGQLNQPQHF. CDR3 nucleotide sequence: TGTGCCAGCAGTCGAGGGCAACTCAATCAGCCCCAGCATTTT.

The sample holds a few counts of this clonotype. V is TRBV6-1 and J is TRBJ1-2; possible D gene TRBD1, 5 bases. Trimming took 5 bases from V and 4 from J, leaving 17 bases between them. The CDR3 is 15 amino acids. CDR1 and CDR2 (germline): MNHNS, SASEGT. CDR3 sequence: CASSPTGGAGYGYTF. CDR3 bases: TGTGCCAGCAGTCCCACAGGAGGGGCAGGCTATGGCTACACCTTC.